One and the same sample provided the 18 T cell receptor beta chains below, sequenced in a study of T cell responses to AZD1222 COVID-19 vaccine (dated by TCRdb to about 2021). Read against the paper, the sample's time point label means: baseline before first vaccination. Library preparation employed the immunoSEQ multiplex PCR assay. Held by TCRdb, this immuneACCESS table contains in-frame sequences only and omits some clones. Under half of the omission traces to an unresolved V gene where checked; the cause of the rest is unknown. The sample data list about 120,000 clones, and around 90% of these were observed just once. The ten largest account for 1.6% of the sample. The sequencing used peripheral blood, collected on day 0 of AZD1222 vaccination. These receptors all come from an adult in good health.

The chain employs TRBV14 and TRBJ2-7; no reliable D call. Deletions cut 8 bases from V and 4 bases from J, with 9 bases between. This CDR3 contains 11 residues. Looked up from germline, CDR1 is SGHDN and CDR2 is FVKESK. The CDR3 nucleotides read TGTGCCAGCGCTTTGGGGTACGAGCAGTACTTC. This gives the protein CASALGYEQYF.

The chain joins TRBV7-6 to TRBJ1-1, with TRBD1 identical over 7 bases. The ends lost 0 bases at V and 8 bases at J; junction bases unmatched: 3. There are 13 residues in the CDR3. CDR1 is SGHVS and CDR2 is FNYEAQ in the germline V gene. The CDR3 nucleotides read TGTGCCAGCAGCTTAGCAGGGACAGCAGAAGCTTTCTTT. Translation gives CASSLAGTAEAFF.

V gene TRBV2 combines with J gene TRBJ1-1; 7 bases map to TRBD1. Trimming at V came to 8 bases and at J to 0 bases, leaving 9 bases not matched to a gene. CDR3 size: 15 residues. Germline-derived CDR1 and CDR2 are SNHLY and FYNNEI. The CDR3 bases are TGTGCCAGCGGCCGGGACAGCATAATGAACACTGAAGCTTTCTTT. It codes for CASGRDSIMNTEAFF.

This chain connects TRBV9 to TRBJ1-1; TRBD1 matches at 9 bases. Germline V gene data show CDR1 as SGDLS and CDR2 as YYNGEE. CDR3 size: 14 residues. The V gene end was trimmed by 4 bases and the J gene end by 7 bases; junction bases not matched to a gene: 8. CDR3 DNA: TGTGCCAGCAGCTCAACTACAGGGGGCCTTGAAGCTTTCTTT. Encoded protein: CASSSTTGGLEAFF.

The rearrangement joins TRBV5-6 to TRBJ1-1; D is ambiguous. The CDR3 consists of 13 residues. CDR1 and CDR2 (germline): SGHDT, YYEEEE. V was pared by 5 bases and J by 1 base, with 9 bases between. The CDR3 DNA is TGTGCCAGCAGACCGGGTAGGAACACTGAAGCTTTCTTT. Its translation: CASRPGRNTEAFF.

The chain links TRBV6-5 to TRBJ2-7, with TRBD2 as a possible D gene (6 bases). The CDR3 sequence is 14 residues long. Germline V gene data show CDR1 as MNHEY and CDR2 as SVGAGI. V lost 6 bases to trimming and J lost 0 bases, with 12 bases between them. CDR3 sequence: CASRREPSSYEQYF. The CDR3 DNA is TGTGCCAGCAGACGGGAGCCGAGCTCCTACGAGCAGTACTTC.

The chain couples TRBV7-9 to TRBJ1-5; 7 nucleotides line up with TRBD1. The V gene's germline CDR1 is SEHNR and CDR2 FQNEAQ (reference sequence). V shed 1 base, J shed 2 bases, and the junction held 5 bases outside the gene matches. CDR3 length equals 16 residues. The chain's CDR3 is CASSLGTGTGNQPQHF. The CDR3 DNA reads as TGTGCCAGCAGCTTAGGCACCGGGACAGGCAATCAGCCCCAGCATTTT. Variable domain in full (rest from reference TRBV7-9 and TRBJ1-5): DTGVSQNPRHKITKRGQNVTFRCDPISEHNRLYWYRQTLGQGPEFLTYFQNEAQLEKSRLLSDRFSAERPKGSFSTLEIQRTEQGDSAMYLCASSLGTGTGNQPQHFGDGTRLSIL.

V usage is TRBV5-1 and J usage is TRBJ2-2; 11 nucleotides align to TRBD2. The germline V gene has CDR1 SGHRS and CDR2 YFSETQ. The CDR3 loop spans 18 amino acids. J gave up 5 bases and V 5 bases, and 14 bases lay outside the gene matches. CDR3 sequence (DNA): TGCGCCAGCAGGTTCGGCAGTAGCGGGAGGGCGAGGACCGGGGAGCTGTTTTTT. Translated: CASRFGSSGRARTGELFF.

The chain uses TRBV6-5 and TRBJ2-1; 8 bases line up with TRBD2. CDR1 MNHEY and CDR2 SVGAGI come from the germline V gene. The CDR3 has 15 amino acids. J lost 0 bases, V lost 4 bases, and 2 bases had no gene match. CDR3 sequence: CASSSGTSSYNEQFF. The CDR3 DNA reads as TGTGCCAGCAGTTCCGGGACTAGCTCCTACAATGAGCAGTTCTTC.

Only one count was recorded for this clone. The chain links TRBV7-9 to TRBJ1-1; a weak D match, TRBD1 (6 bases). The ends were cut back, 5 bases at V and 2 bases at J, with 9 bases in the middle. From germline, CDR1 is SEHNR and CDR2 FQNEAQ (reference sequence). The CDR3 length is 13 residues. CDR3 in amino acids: CASSPGDNTEAFF. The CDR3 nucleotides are TGTGCCAGCAGCCCAGGGGATAACACTGAAGCTTTCTTT.

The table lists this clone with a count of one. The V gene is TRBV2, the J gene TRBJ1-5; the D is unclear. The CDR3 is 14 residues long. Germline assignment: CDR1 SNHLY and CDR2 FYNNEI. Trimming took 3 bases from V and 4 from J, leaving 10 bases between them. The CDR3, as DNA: TGTGCCAGCAGTGAGCGGACGGATAATCAGCCCCAGCATTTT. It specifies CASSERTDNQPQHF.

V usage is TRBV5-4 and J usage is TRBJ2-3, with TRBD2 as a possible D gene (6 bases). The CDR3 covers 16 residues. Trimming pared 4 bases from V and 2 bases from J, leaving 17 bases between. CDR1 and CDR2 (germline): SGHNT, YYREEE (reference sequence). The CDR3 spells CASSVPRGTLTDTQYF. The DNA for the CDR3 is TGTGCCAGCAGCGTACCCCGGGGGACTCTCACAGATACGCAGTATTTT. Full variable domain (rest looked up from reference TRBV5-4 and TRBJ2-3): ETGVTQSPTHLIKTRGQQVTLRCSSQSGHNTVSWYQQALGQGPQFIFQYYREEENGRGNFPPRFSGLQFPNYSSELNVNALELDDSALYLCASSVPRGTLTDTQYFGPGTRLTVL.

This CDR3 reads CSVPTGSEQFF. CDR3 bases: TGCAGCGTTCCTACAGGGAGTGAGCAGTTCTTC. The genes are TRBV29-1 and TRBJ2-1, with D perhaps TRBD1 (6 bases). CDR3 length: 11 residues. V was pared by 5 bases and J by 9 bases, with 11 bases between. The germline gives CDR1 SQVTM, CDR2 ANQGSEA.

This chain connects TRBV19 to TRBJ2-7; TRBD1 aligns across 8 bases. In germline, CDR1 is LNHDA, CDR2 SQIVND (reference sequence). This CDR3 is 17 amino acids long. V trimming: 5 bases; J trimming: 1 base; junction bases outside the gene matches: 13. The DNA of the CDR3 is TGTGCCAGTAGTGAAACCGGGACAGGCGCTCAATCCTACGAGCAGTACTTC. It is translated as CASSETGTGAQSYEQYF.

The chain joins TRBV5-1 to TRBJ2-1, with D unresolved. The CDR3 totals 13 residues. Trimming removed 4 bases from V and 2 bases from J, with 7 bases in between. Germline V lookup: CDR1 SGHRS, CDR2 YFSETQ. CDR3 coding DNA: TGCGCCAGCAGCCCAGGTGCCTACAATGAGCAGTTCTTC. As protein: CASSPGAYNEQFF.

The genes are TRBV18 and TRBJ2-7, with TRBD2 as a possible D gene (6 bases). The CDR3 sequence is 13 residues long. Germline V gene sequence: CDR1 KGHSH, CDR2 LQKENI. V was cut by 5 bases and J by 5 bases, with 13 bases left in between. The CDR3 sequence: CASSSLPGDEQYF. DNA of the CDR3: TGTGCCAGCTCATCACTTCCGGGGGACGAGCAGTACTTC.

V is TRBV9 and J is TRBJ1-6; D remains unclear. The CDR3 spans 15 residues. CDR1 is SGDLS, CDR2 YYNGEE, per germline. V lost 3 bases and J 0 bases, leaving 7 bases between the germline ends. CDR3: CASSAISSYNSPLHF. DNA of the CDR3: TGTGCCAGCAGCGCCATTAGCTCCTATAATTCACCCCTCCACTTT.

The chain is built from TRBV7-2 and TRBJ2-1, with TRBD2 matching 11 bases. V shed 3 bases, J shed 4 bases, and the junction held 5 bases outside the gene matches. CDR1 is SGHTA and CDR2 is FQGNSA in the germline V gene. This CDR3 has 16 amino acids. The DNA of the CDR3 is TGTGCCAGCAGCTTTTCTAGCGGGGGGATGTACAATGAGCAGTTCTTC. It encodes CASSFSSGGMYNEQFF.